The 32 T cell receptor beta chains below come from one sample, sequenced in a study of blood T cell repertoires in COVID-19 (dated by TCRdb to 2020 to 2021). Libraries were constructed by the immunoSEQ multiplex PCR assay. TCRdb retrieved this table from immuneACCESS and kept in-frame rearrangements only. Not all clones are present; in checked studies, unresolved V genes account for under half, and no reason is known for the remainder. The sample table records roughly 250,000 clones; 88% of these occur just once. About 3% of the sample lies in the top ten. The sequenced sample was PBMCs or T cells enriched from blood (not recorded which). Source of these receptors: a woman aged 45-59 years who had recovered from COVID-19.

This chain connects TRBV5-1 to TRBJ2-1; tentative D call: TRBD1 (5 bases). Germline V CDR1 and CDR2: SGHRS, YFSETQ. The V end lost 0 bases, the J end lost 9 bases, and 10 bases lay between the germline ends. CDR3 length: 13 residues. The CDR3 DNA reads TGCGCCAGCAGCTTGGTTGTTCAGGGTGAGCAGTTCTTC. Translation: CASSLVVQGEQFF.

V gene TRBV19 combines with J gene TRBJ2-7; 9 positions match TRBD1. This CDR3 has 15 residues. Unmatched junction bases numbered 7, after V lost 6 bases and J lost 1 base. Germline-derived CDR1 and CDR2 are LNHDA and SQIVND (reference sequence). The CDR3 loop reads CASSQPTGGSYEQYF. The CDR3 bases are TGTGCCAGTAGCCAGCCGACAGGGGGGTCCTACGAGCAGTACTTC.

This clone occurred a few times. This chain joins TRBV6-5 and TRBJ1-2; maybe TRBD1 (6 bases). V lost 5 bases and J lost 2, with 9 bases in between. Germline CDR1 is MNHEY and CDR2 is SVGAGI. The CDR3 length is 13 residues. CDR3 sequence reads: CASSKDSNYGYTF. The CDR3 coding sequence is TGTGCCAGCAGTAAGGACAGCAACTATGGCTACACCTTC.

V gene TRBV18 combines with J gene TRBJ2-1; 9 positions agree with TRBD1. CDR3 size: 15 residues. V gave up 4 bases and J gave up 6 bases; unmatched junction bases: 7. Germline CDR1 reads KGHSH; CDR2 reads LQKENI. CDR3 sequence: CASSQGQGIVNEQFF. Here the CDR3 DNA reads TGTGCCAGCTCACAGGGACAGGGAATCGTCAATGAGCAGTTCTTC.

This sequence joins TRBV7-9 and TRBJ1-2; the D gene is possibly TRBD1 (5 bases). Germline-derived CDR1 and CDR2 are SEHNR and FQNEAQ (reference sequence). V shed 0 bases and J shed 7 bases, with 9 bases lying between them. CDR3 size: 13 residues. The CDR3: CASSLAGGSGYTF. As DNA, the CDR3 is TGTGCCAGCAGCTTAGCGGGGGGTTCTGGCTACACCTTC.

CDR3: CASSLSGVGTEPSYEQYF. The DNA of the CDR3 is TGTGCCAGCAGCCTTAGTGGCGTCGGGACTGAGCCTTCCTACGAGCAGTACTTC. This chain links TRBV7-6 with TRBJ2-7, with D tentatively TRBD2 (6 bases). Germline lookup yields CDR1 SGHVS and CDR2 FNYEAQ. This CDR3 has 18 amino acids. Trimming pared 5 bases from V and 1 base from J, leaving 24 bases between. The variable domain in full, with the rest retrieved from reference TRBV7-6 and TRBJ2-7, is GAGVSQSPRYKVTKRGQDVALRCDPISGHVSLYWYRQALGQGPEFLTYFNYEAQQDKSGLPNDRFSAERPEGSISTLTIQRTEQRDSAMYRCASSLSGVGTEPSYEQYFGPGTRLTVT.

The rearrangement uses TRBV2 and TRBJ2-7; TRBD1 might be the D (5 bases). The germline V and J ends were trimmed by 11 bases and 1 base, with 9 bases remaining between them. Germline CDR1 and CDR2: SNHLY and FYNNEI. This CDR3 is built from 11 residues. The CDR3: CAGRQSYEQYF. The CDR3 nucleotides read TGTGCCGGAAGACAGTCCTACGAGCAGTACTTC.

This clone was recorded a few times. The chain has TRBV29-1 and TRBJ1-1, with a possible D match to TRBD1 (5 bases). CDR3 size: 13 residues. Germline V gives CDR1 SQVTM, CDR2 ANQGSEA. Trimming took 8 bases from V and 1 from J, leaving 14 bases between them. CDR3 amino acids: CSFAQGRNTEAFF. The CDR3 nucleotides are TGCAGCTTCGCGCAGGGCCGGAACACTGAAGCTTTCTTT. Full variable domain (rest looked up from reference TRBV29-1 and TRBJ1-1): SAVISQKPSRDICQRGTSLTIQCQVDSQVTMMFWYRQQPGQSLTLIATANQGSEATYESGFVIDKFPISRPNLTFSTLTVSNMSPEDSSIYLCSFAQGRNTEAFFGQGTRLTVV.

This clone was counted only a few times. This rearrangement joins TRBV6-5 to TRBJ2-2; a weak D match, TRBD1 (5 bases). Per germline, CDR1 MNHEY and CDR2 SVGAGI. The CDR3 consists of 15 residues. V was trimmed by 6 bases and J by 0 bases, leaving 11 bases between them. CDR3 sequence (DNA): TGTGCCAGCAGACGGACACAAACGAACACCGGGGAGCTGTTTTTT. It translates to CASRRTQTNTGELFF.

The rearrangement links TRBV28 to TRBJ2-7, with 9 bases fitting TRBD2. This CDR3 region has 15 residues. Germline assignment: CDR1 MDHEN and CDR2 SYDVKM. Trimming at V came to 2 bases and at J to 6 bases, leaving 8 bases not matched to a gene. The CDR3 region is CASSLGAGGLVEQYF. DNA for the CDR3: TGTGCCAGCAGTTTAGGGGCGGGAGGGCTAGTCGAGCAGTACTTC.

The CDR3 sequence: CATLQGAANEQYF. The DNA for the CDR3 is TGTGCCACCCTTCAGGGGGCGGCGAACGAGCAGTACTTC. The V call is TRBV28, the J call TRBJ2-7; 8 bases align to TRBD1. This CDR3 contains 13 residues. The junction had 10 bases not matched to a gene; V was cut back by 10 bases and J by 5 bases. The V gene's germline CDR1 is MDHEN and CDR2 SYDVKM.

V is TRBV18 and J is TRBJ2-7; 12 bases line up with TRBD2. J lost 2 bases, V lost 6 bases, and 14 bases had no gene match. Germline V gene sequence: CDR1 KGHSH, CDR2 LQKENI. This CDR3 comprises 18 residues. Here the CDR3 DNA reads TGTGCCAGCTCCCCATCAAGGGCTAGCGGGAGGGGAGCCTACGAGCAGTACTTC. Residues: CASSPSRASGRGAYEQYF. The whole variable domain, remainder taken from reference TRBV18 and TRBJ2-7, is NAGVMQNPRHLVRRRGQEARLRCSPMKGHSHVYWYRQLPEEGLKFMVYLQKENIIDESGMPKERFSAEFPKEGPSILRIQQVVRGDSAAYFCASSPSRASGRGAYEQYFGPGTRLTVT.

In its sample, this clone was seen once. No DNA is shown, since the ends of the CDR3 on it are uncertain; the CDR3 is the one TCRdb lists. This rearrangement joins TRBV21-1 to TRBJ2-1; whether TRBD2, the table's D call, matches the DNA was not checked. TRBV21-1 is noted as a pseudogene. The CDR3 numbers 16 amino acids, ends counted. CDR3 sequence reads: CASSRPAVARGNEQFF.

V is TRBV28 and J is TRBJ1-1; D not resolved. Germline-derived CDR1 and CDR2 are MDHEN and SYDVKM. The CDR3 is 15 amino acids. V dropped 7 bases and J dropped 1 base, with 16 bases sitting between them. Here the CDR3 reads CASTPGRDSNTEAFF. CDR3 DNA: TGTGCCAGCACCCCTGGACGGGATTCGAACACTGAAGCTTTCTTT.

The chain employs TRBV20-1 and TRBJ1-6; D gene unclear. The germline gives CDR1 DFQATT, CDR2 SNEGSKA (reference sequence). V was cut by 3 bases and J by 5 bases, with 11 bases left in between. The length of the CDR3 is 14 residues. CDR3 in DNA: TGCAGTGCTAGTTCATCGGCGGATAATTCACCCCTCCACTTT. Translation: CSASSSADNSPLHF.

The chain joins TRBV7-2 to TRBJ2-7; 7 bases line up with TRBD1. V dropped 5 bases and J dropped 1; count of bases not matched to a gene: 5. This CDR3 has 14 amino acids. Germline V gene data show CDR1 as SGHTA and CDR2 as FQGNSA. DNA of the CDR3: TGTGCCAGCAGCGCACGACAGGGTTCCTACGAGCAGTACTTC. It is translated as CASSARQGSYEQYF.

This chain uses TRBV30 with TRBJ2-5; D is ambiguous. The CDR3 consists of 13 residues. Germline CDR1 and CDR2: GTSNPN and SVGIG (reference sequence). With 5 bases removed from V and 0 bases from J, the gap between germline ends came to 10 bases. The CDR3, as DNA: TGTGCCTGGTCTAGACCCAACCAAGAGACCCAGTACTTC. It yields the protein CAWSRPNQETQYF.

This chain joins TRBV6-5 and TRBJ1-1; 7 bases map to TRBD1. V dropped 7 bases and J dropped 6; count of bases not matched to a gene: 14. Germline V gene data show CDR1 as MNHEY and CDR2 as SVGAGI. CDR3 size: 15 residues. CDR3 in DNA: TGTGCCAGCACCCGAAGGCGGGACAGACCTTCTGAAGCTTTCTTT. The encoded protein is CASTRRRDRPSEAFF.

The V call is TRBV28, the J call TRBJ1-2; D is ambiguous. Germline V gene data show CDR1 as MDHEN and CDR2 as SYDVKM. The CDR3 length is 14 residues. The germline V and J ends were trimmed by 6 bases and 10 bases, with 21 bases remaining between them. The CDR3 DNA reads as TGTGCCAGCAGCACGGACGGACTCAAAAGTTTCTACACCTTC. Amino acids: CASSTDGLKSFYTF.

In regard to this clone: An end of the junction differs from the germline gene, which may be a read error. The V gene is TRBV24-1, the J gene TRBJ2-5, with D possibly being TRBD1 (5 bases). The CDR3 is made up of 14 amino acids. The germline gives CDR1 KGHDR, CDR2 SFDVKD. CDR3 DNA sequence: TGTACCACCAGTGACCAGGGATTCCAAGAGACCCAGTACTTC. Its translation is CTTSDQGFQETQYF.

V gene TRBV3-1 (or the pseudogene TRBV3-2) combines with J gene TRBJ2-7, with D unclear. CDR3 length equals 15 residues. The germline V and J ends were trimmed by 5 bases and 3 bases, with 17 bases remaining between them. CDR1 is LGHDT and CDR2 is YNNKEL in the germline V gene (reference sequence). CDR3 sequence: CASSTKDGARYEQYF. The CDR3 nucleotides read TGTGCCAGCAGCACAAAAGACGGAGCACGCTACGAGCAGTACTTC.

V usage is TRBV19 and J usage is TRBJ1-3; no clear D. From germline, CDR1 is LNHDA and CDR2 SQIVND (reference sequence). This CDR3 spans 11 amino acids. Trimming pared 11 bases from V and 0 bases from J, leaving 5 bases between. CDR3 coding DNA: TGTGCCGGCAGCTCTGGAAACACCATATATTTT. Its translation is CAGSSGNTIYF.

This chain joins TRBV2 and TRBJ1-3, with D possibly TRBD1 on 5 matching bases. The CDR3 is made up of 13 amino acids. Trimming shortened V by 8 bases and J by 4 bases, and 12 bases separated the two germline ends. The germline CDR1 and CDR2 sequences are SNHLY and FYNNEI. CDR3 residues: CASAQGFGNTIYF. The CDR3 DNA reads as TGTGCCAGCGCGCAGGGCTTCGGAAACACCATATATTTT.

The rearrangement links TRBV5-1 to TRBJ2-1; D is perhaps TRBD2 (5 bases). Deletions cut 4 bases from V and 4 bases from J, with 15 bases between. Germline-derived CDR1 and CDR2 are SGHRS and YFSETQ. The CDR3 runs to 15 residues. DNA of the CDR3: TGCGCCAGCAGCCCCGGACTGGACCAATACAATGAGCAGTTCTTC. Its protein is CASSPGLDQYNEQFF.

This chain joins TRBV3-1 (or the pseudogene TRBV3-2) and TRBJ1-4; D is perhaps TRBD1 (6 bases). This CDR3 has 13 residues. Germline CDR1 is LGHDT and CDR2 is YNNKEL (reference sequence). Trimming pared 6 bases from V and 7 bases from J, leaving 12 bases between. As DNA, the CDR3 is TGTGCCAGCAGACAACAGGGAGGTGAAAAACTGTTTTTT. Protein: CASRQQGGEKLFF.

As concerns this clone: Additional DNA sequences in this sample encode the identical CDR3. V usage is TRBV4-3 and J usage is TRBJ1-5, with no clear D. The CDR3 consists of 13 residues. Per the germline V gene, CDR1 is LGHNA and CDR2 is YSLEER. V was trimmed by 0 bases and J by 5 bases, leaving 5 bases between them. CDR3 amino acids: CASSQDRDQPQHF. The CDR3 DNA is TGCGCCAGCAGCCAAGATCGGGATCAGCCCCAGCATTTT.

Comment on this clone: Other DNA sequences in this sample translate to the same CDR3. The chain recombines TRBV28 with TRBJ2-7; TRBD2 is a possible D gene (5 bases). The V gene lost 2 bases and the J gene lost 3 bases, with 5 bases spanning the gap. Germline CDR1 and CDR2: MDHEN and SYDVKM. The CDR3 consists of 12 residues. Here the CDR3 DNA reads TGTGCCAGCAGTTTACGGGGCTACGAGCAGTACTTC. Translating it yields CASSLRGYEQYF.

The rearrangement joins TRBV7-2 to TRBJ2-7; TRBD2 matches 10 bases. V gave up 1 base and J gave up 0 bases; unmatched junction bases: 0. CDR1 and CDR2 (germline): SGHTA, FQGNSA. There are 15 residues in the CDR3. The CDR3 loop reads CASSLGTSGSYEQYF. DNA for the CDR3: TGTGCCAGCAGCTTAGGGACTAGCGGCTCCTACGAGCAGTACTTC.

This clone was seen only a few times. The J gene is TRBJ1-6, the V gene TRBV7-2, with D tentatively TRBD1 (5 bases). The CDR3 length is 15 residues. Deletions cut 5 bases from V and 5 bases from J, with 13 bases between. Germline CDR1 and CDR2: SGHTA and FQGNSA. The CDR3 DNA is TGTGCCAGCAGCCTCACCCCGGGGGATAATTCACCCCTCCACTTT. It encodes CASSLTPGDNSPLHF.

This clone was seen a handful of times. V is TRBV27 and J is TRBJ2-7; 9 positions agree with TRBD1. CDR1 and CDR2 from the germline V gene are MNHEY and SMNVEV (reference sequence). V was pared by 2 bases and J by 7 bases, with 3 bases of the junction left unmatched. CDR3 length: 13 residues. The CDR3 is CASSLTGGREQYF. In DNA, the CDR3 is TGTGCCAGCAGTTTAACAGGGGGCCGTGAGCAGTACTTC.

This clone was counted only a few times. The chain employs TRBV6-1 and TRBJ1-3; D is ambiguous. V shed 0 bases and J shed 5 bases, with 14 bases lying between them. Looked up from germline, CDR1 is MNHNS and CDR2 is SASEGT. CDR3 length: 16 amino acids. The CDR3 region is CASSEAGRFHRNTIYF. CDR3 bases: TGTGCCAGCAGTGAAGCAGGGAGGTTTCATCGAAACACCATATATTTT.

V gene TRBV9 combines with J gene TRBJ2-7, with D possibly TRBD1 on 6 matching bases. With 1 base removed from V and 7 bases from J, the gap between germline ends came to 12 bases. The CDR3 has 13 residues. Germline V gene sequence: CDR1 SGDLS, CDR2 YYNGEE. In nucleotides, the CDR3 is TGTGCCAGCAGCGTAAGTAGAGGGGGTGAGCAGTACTTC. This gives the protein CASSVSRGGEQYF.